Reported below is one T cell receptor (beta chain). This sample stems from a study of cytomegalovirus exposure and HLA in healthy donors. The CDR3 runs to 13 residues. The V end was cut by 7 bases, the J end by 3 bases, with 13 bases between. Germline CDR1 SNHLY, CDR2 FYNNEI. Generated by immunoSEQ multiplex PCR, the TCRdb table keeps only in-frame clones and is missing some. The table lists 80,000 to 100,000 clones, roughly nine tenths of them singletons. The gene calls are TRBV2 and TRBJ2-7; weak D call: TRBD2 (5 bases). The material sequenced was PBMCs. The source is a woman in her thirties in good health and CMV-seronegative. The CDR3 reads CASTEREFYEQYF. The CDR3 DNA is TGTGCCAGCACCGAGAGGGAGTTCTACGAGCAGTACTTC.